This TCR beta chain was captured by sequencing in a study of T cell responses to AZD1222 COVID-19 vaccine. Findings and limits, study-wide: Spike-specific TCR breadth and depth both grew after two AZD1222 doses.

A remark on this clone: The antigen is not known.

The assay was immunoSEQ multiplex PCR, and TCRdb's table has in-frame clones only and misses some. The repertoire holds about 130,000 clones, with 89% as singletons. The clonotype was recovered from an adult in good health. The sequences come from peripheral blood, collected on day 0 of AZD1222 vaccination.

The CDR3 nucleotides read TGTGCCAGTAGTGGGTGGATGAACACTGAAGCTTTCTTT. It encodes CASSGWMNTEAFF. The chain recombines TRBV19 with TRBJ1-1; no clear D. The V and J ends lost 5 bases and 0 bases respectively, with 7 bases between them. CDR1 is LNHDA, CDR2 SQIVND, per germline (reference sequence). This CDR3 has 13 residues.